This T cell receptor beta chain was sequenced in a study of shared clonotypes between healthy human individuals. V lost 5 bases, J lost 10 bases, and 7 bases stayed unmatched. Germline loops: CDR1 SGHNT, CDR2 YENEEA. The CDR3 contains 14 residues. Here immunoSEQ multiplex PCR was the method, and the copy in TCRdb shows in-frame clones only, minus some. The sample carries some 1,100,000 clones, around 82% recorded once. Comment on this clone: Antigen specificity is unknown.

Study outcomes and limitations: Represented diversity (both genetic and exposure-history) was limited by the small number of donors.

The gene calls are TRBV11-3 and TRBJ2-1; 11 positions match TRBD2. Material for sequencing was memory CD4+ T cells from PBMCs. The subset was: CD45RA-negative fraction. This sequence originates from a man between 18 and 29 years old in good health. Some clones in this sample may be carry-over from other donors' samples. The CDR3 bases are TGTGCCAGCAGCCGGACTAGCGGGTCGGGGGAGCAGTTCTTC. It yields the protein CASSRTSGSGEQFF.